Listed below are T cell receptor beta chains from one sample, sequenced in a study of CD8+ T cells in alopecia areata. The assay was immunoSEQ multiplex PCR, and TCRdb's table has in-frame clones only and misses some. Altogether 170,000 or so clones are present, around three fifths being singletons, with the ten largest covering 0.9% to 1%. The sequences come from CD4+ T cells sorted from blood, collected at week 4, from a patient treated with tofacitinib. These receptors were obtained from a human donor with alopecia areata. The CDR3 runs from the conserved cysteine through the conserved F or W.

V: TRBV5-4; CDR3: CASSAPGLGGHEQFF
V: TRBV7-9; CDR3: CASSLVLQGGNQPQHF
V: TRBV5-1; CDR3: CASSFRDTKETQYF
V: TRBV2; CDR3: CASSEVGATNEKLFF
V: TRBV29-1; CDR3: CSVETGGGTEAFF
V: TRBV5-1; CDR3: CASSPGLYVGGELFF
V: TRBV9; CDR3: CASSIIGGPGEQYF
V: TRBV15; CDR3: CATSRDGTVLSNQPQHF
V: TRBV29-1; CDR3: CSARLAGETQYF
V: TRBV30; CDR3: CACGRGTEAFF
V: TRBV30; CDR3: CAWSVSAYGYTF
V: TRBV4-2; CDR3: CASSQDRVTGGDTQYF
V: TRBV6-6; CDR3: CASSYSRAGANVLTF
V: TRBV29-1; CDR3: CSVVRGETQYF
V: TRBV15; CDR3: CATSRDLAGVAYNEQFF
V: TRBV2; CDR3: CASSRDSGTGELFF
V: TRBV2; CDR3: CASSDHGPQWEQYF
V: TRBV30; CDR3: CAWSPRRGVRQPQHF
V: TRBV29-1; CDR3: CSVNTGLAETQYF
V: TRBV11-2; CDR3: CASSVRGDRGEQYF
V: TRBV18; CDR3: CASSPREGTDTQYF
V: TRBV25-1; CDR3: CASSESVSSSPLHF
V: TRBV15; CDR3: CATSRAGEGATEAFF
V: TRBV4-3; CDR3: CASSQFLGQGGYETQYF
V: TRBV5-1; CDR3: CASSSTSGENIQYF
V: TRBV29-1; CDR3: CSVLGLAAYNEQFF
V: TRBV29-1; CDR3: CSVPDRWAPNTEAFF
V: TRBV19; CDR3: CASSNLREALGYTF
V: TRBV5-1; CDR3: CASSSRRGNSPLHF
V: TRBV7-2; CDR3: CASSSKTRTGTDTQYF
V: TRBV4-1; CDR3: CASSQGGQIVEKLFF
V: TRBV18; CDR3: CASSPRTGYEQYF
V: TRBV7-9; CDR3: CASRGGQYNEQFF
V: TRBV30; CDR3: CALDRDGNQPQHF
V: TRBV2; CDR3: CASSTQRGTGGQPQHF
V: TRBV10-3; CDR3: CAISALDRGKTDTQYF
V: TRBV5-1; CDR3: CASSLVGAGNTIYF
V: TRBV27; CDR3: CASSLGQGYGYTF
V: TRBV14; CDR3: CASSRELGTALF
V: TRBV9; CDR3: CASSRPTYGYTF
V: TRBV10-3; CDR3: CAISESGGLGVAEQFF
V: TRBV18; CDR3: CASSPPKGGGGTGELFF
V: TRBV4-1; CDR3: CASSLAGTAKNIQYF
V: TRBV29-1; CDR3: CSVSGGLALNSPLHF
V: TRBV5-1; CDR3: CASSGGTGGNGYTF
V: TRBV29-1; CDR3: CSTRHPGTEAFF
V: TRBV6-1; CDR3: CASSGPTDIPWDEQFF
V: TRBV29-1; CDR3: CSVGGQGNEKLFF
V: TRBV6-5; CDR3: CASSLRRMNEKLFF
V: TRBV7-9; CDR3: CASILAGDLDEQYF
V: TRBV29-1; CDR3: CSVAGQRKETQYF
V: TRBV30; CDR3: CAWILQTTEAFF
V: TRBV5-4; CDR3: CASSLNSRVHGELFF